This TCR beta chain was sequenced during a study of response to subunit inactivated influenza vaccine. Study conclusions and caveats: The authors put forward the suggestion that each seasonal influenza vaccination may bring in only a limited number of new T cells.

Concerning this clonotype: The antigen is not known.

TCRdb itself ran the RT-PCR reads through MiXCR, one entry per CDR3 protein. Here the sample spans about 310,000 distinct CDR3 sequences, 20% to 25% being singletons. The CDR3 sequence is 16 residues long. With 7 bases removed from V and 0 bases from J, the gap between germline ends came to 15 bases. Germline CDR1 MDHEN, CDR2 SYDVKM. This TCR was sampled from a man between 50 and 75 years old who received an inactivated influenza vaccine. The source was PBMCs from blood, collected approximately 22 months after vaccination. This chain joins TRBV28 and TRBJ1-4, with D possibly matching TRBD1 (6 bases). CDR3 in DNA: TGTGCCAGCACCAAAAGGGGACACACAACTAATGAAAAACTGTTTTTT. Residues: CASTKRGHTTNEKLFF.